This is a list of T cell receptor beta chains from one sample in a study of a mutant IDH1 vaccine in newly diagnosed glioma. Profiling relied on immunoSEQ multiplex PCR, and the TCRdb table lists in-frame clones only, not all of them. The sample holds about 44,000 clones; 65% to 90% are singletons and the top ten take 4.5% to 5.5%. For these TCRs, the target antigens are not known. The specimen was PBMCs, collected from a glioma patient whose treatment included an IDH1 peptide vaccine. The receptors here all came from a woman aged 40 to 50 with glioma. Some clones in this sample may be carry-over from other donors' samples. The CDR3 runs from the conserved cysteine through the conserved F or W. A D gene is named only where the DNA matches it firmly. Clone size is shown for a subset of rows, as once, few, many or a class of expanded clone.

j_call cdr3_length d_call v_call clone_size cdr3_aa cdr3_nt
TRBJ1-2 15 TRBD1 TRBV7-2 NA CASSVGPGQGYGYTF TGTGCCAGCAGCGTAGGCCCTGGACAGGGCTATGGCTACACCTTC
TRBJ1-5 15 NA TRBV7-2 once CASSLNGGPGQPQHF TGTGCCAGCAGCTTGAATGGTGGCCCAGGTCAGCCCCAGCATTTT
TRBJ1-1 14 NA TRBV19 NA CASSFTTGYTEAFF TGTGCCAGTAGTTTCACAACAGGCTACACTGAAGCTTTCTTT
TRBJ2-7 13 TRBD1 TRBV5-6 once CASSFGQGNEQYF TGTGCCAGCAGCTTCGGACAGGGAAACGAGCAGTACTTC
TRBJ2-2 13 NA TRBV4-1 few CASSPVNTGELFF TGCGCCAGCAGCCCGGTTAACACCGGGGAGCTGTTTTTT
TRBJ2-7 13 NA TRBV4-3 NA CASSQDSGYEQYF TGCGCCAGCAGCCAAGATTCGGGCTACGAGCAGTACTTC
TRBJ2-1 13 TRBD1 TRBV5-4 NA CASSWGIGGEQFF TGTGCCAGCAGCTGGGGGATAGGGGGCGAGCAGTTCTTC
TRBJ1-1 14 NA TRBV5-1 NA CASSSLLRNTEAFF TGCGCCAGCAGCTCTCTTTTACGGAACACTGAAGCTTTCTTT
TRBJ2-3 14 NA TRBV6-5 NA CASSRGTSTDTQYF TGTGCCAGCAGTCGGGGAACTAGCACAGATACGCAGTATTTT
TRBJ1-1 15 NA TRBV6-1 NA CASSGRFRGVTEAFF TGTGCCAGCAGTGGTCGGTTTCGGGGGGTCACTGAAGCTTTCTTT
TRBJ2-7 16 TRBD1 TRBV4-1 NA CASSPPVGTGGFTQYF TGCGCCAGCAGCCCCCCAGTAGGGACAGGGGGGTTTACGCAGTACTTC
TRBJ1-5 13 NA TRBV7-8 NA CASSSVESQPQHF TGTGCCAGCAGCTCGGTGGAGAGTCAGCCCCAGCATTTT
TRBJ2-3 18 TRBD2 TRBV7-9 NA CASSLASGLAVSTDTQYF TGTGCCAGCAGCTTAGCTTCGGGGCTAGCGGTAAGCACAGATACGCAGTATTTT
TRBJ1-1 11 NA TRBV28 NA CASWTRTEAFF TGTGCCAGCTGGACACGCACTGAAGCTTTCTTT
TRBJ1-2 14 NA TRBV4-3 medium-sized CASSQDRGWIGYTF TGCGCCAGCAGCCAAGATCGGGGGTGGATTGGCTACACCTTC
TRBJ2-2 15 NA TRBV6-5 once CASSLLQGWTGELFF TGTGCCAGCAGCTTATTACAGGGCTGGACCGGGGAGCTGTTTTTT
TRBJ1-5 14 NA TRBV18 NA CASSPVRGGQPQHF TGTGCCAGCTCACCGGTACGGGGGGGTCAGCCCCAGCATTTT
TRBJ2-1 12 NA TRBV9 NA CASTSSYNEQFF TGTGCCAGCACAAGCTCCTACAATGAGCAGTTCTTC
TRBJ2-7 14 NA TRBV19 NA CASSKATESYEQYF TGTGCCAGTAGTAAGGCGACAGAGAGTTATGAGCAGTACTTC
TRBJ1-4 13 NA TRBV4-3 NA CASSPLGDEKLFF TGCGCCAGCAGCCCACTGGGTGATGAAAAACTGTTTTTT
TRBJ2-7 14 NA TRBV5-1 NA CASSLGDGGYEQYF TGCGCCAGCAGCTTGGGGGACGGCGGCTACGAGCAGTACTTC
TRBJ2-7 17 NA TRBV21-1 NA CASSKVFGSKITYEQYF TGTGCCAGCAGCAAAGTTTTCGGCAGCAAGATCACCTACGAGCAGTACTTC
TRBJ1-2 13 TRBD1 TRBV15 NA CATSSGQAPGYTF TGTGCCACCAGCAGCGGACAGGCTCCTGGCTACACCTTC
TRBJ2-2 19 TRBD2 TRBV4-1 NA CASSQEGALAGGLRGELFF TGCGCCAGCAGCCAAGAAGGGGCGCTAGCGGGAGGGTTAAGGGGGGAGCTGTTTTTT
TRBJ1-1 14 NA TRBV15 few CATSRDDPGNEAFF TGTGCCACCAGCAGAGATGACCCCGGGAATGAAGCTTTCTTT
TRBJ2-2 11 NA TRBV4-3 once CASSGAGELFF TGCGCCAGCAGCGGGGCCGGGGAGCTGTTTTTT
TRBJ2-3 16 TRBD2 TRBV6-5 NA CASSSPLAEGTDTQYF TGTGCCAGCAGTTCCCCCCTAGCGGAAGGCACAGATACGCAGTATTTT
TRBJ2-7 12 NA TRBV7-8 NA CASSLDPHEQYF TGTGCCAGCAGCTTAGACCCCCACGAGCAGTACTTC
TRBJ2-7 16 NA TRBV7-2 once CASITESGSSSYEQYF TGTGCCAGCATCACCGAATCGGGGTCTAGCTCCTACGAGCAGTACTTC
TRBJ2-3 16 NA TRBV7-9 NA CASSRRRAPEGDTQYF TGTGCCAGCAGCCGGAGGAGGGCACCCGAGGGAGATACGCAGTATTTT
TRBJ2-7 15 NA TRBV11-2 NA CASRPRGNLNYEQYF TGTGCCAGCAGACCCCGAGGGAATTTGAACTACGAGCAGTACTTC
TRBJ2-7 13 NA TRBV6-1 NA CASSQGANYEQYF TGTGCCAGCTCCCAGGGTGCTAACTACGAGCAGTACTTC
TRBJ2-1 16 TRBD2 TRBV7-3 NA CASSYEGGRLLDEQFF TGTGCCAGCAGTTACGAGGGAGGGAGACTGTTGGATGAGCAGTTCTTC
TRBJ2-5 12 NA TRBV11-2 NA CASSPLGETQYF TGTGCCAGCAGTCCGCTTGGAGAGACCCAGTACTTC
TRBJ2-3 19 TRBD2 TRBV7-8 once CASSPSLLFGSGGKDTQYF TGTGCCAGCAGCCCTTCACTGCTTTTTGGAAGCGGGGGGAAGGATACGCAGTATTTT
TRBJ1-1 11 NA TRBV29-1 NA CSVEAYTEAFF TGCAGCGTTGAGGCTTACACTGAAGCTTTCTTT
TRBJ2-7 14 NA TRBV7-2 few CASSSLVYSYEQYF TGTGCCAGCAGCTCCCTAGTATACTCTTACGAGCAGTACTTC
TRBJ2-1 14 TRBD2 TRBV27 NA CASRTGGGYNEQFF TGTGCCAGCAGGACGGGGGGGGGATACAATGAGCAGTTCTTC
TRBJ1-4 18 NA TRBV9 NA CASSVGARPEATNEKLFF TGTGCCAGCAGCGTAGGGGCCCGGCCTGAGGCAACTAATGAAAAACTGTTTTTT
TRBJ1-4 13 NA TRBV4-3 NA CASSQDPREKLFF TGCGCCAGCAGCCAAGATCCCAGGGAAAAACTGTTTTTT
TRBJ2-7 15 NA TRBV6-1 NA CASSEALASAYEQYF TGTGCCAGCAGTGAAGCGCTCGCTAGCGCCTACGAGCAGTACTTC
TRBJ1-4 13 NA TRBV19 NA CASSSPGPEKLFF TGTGCCAGTAGTTCACCGGGCCCCGAAAAACTGTTTTTT
TRBJ2-3 19 NA TRBV14 NA CASSQELRWGPHAADTQYF TGTGCCAGCAGCCAAGAGCTTCGATGGGGCCCCCACGCAGCAGATACGCAGTATTTT
TRBJ1-1 14 TRBD1 TRBV7-8 NA CASSIRTGGREAFF TGTGCCAGCAGCATTCGGACAGGCGGCCGCGAAGCTTTCTTT
TRBJ2-2 14 NA TRBV4-3 NA CASSQDTGGGELFF TGCGCCAGCAGCCAAGATACAGGTGGTGGGGAGCTGTTTTTT
TRBJ1-1 11 NA TRBV2 few CASSASKKAFF TGTGCCAGCAGTGCTTCCAAGAAAGCTTTCTTT
TRBJ2-4 13 NA TRBV7-9 NA CASSLVEGGIQYF TGTGCCAGCAGCTTAGTCGAAGGGGGGATTCAGTACTTC
TRBJ1-1 13 NA TRBV9 once CASSVEGGGRAFF TGTGCCAGCAGCGTAGAGGGGGGCGGGCGGGCTTTCTTT
TRBJ1-1 14 NA TRBV6-5 NA CASSYTTGTGKAFF TGTGCCAGCAGTTACACTACCGGGACCGGAAAAGCTTTCTTT
TRBJ1-3 15 TRBD1 TRBV6-6 NA CASRWQGDSGNTIYF TGTGCCAGCAGGTGGCAGGGGGACTCTGGAAACACCATATATTTT
TRBJ2-7 14 TRBD2 TRBV23-1 NA CASRTSGIFYEQYF TGCGCCAGCAGGACTAGCGGGATTTTCTACGAGCAGTACTTC
TRBJ2-2 16 NA TRBV5-1 NA CASSPSGPPNTGELFF TGCGCCAGCAGCCCCTCGGGACCCCCGAACACCGGGGAGCTGTTTTTT